The 26 T cell receptor beta chains listed next were all sequenced from one sample in a study of tumor-infiltrating lymphocytes in primary liver carcinoma. TCR beta cDNA was prepared out of about 510 ng total RNA by means of a constant-region primer. It was through three nested multiplex PCR rounds of slightly modified ARM-PCR that TCR beta libraries arose. Two initial PCR rounds of around 10 cycles each paired TRBV1-TRBV30 forward primers with a C-beta reverse primer. MiXCR, run by TCRdb on the multiplex PCR reads, gives a single entry per CDR3 protein. Among roughly 330,000 distinct CDR3 sequences listed, less than 65% were seen once. The authors took blood RNA from unsorted whole blood and also extracted germline DNA. Sequencing used peripheral blood. Receptors were obtained from a middle-aged man with primary liver carcinoma and hepatitis B virus infection.

The chain combines TRBV19 with TRBJ2-1, with D unresolved. The length of the CDR3 is 13 residues. V gave up 3 bases and J gave up 5 bases, with 8 bases separating them. Germline CDR1 LNHDA, CDR2 SQIVND (reference sequence). CDR3 in amino acids: CASSIGGNNEQFF. In DNA form, the CDR3 reads TGTGCCAGTAGTATCGGCGGAAACAATGAGCAGTTCTTC.

This clonotype turned up a few times. The germline gene is not matched at one end of the junction; a read error may be the cause. The V call is TRBV7-8, the J call TRBJ2-6; possibly TRBD1 for D (6 bases). The CDR3 spans 19 residues. In germline, CDR1 is SGHVS, CDR2 FQNEAQ. Here the CDR3 reads CASSLLGGRLVAGANALTF. The CDR3 DNA sequence: TGTGCCAGCAGCTTACTAGGGGGTCGGTTGGTGGCTGGGGCCAACGCCCTGACTTTC.

The rearrangement links TRBV11-2 to TRBJ2-2; perhaps TRBD1 as D (6 bases). Deletions cut 9 bases from V and 3 bases from J, with 17 bases between. This CDR3 is 15 amino acids long. Germline values: CDR1 SGHAT, CDR2 FQNNGV. CDR3 residues: CASSTWDNYTGELFF. CDR3 coding DNA: TGTGCCAGTAGCACCTGGGACAACTACACCGGGGAGCTGTTTTTT.

Points on this clonotype: A much larger clone differs from this one at a single base, so this may be a read error. The chain employs TRBV6-5 and TRBJ2-7, with TRBD1 identical over 9 bases. Germline V gene data show CDR1 as MNHEY and CDR2 as SVGAGI. CDR3 length: 13 amino acids. The CDR3 DNA reads as TGTGCCAGCAGAGGGACAGGGTTTTACGTGCAGTACTTC. Its translation is CASRGTGFYVQYF.

A remark on this clonotype: Lacking the conserved final phenylalanine or tryptophan, this CDR3 likely reflects a read error. V usage is TRBV11-2 and J usage is TRBJ2-3; D may be TRBD2 (6 bases). Deletions cut 2 bases from V and 6 bases from J, with 18 bases between. This CDR3 has 16 amino acids. CDR1 SGHAT and CDR2 FQNNGV come from the germline V gene. The CDR3 DNA reads as TGTGCCAGCAGCTTATACGGTCAGGAGGGGACGGATACGCAGTATCTT. It codes for CASSLYGQEGTDTQYL.

The rearrangement links TRBV7-9 to TRBJ2-7; 11 positions agree with TRBD2. With V trimmed by 5 bases and J by 3 bases, 6 bases remained unmatched. Germline V lookup: CDR1 SEHNR, CDR2 FQNEAQ (reference sequence). The CDR3 sequence is 15 residues long. The CDR3 DNA is TGTGCCAGCAGCGAGACTAGCGGGGCCTTCTACGAGCAGTACTTC. Its translation: CASSETSGAFYEQYF.

This clonotype has only a few counts. The chain uses TRBV10-3 and TRBJ2-4; D unclear. V shed 3 bases and J shed 7 bases, with 10 bases lying between them. The CDR3 is 13 residues long. Germline-derived CDR1 and CDR2 are ENHRY and SYGVKD. CDR3 in amino acids: CAISDSSWNIQYF. The CDR3 DNA sequence: TGTGCCATCAGTGACAGCAGCTGGAACATTCAGTACTTC.

This clonotype came up once. A much larger clone differs from this one at a single base, so this may be a read error. CDR3 DNA: TGTGCCAGCAGTTTAATCTGGGACAACGAGCAGTACTTC. Its protein product is CASSLIWDNEQYF. The chain carries TRBV12-3 or TRBV12-4 and TRBJ2-7, with a possible D match to TRBD1 (6 bases). The CDR3 loop spans 13 amino acids. V gave up 2 bases and J gave up 5 bases, with 10 bases separating them.

The chain uses TRBV5-8 and TRBJ1-6, with a possible D match to TRBD1 (6 bases). This CDR3 region has 14 residues. V lost 1 base and J lost 7, with 9 bases in between. Germline loops: CDR1 SGHTS, CDR2 YDEGEE. CDR3: CASSLWGQNSPLHF. The DNA for the CDR3 is TGTGCCAGCAGCTTGTGGGGGCAAAATTCACCCCTCCACTTT.

Concerning this clonotype: The conserved closing phenylalanine or tryptophan is absent in this CDR3, likely reflecting a read error. V usage is TRBV11-3 and J usage is TRBJ1-1; TRBD1 might be the D (5 bases). The CDR3 is 13 residues long. CDR1 is SGHNT and CDR2 is YENEEA in the germline V gene. The DNA for the CDR3 is TGTGCCAACAGCACAGGTTTGAACACTGAAGCTTTCTTA. Encoded protein: CANSTGLNTEAFL.

Regarding this clonotype: One base away lies a much larger clone, so this may be a sequencing read error. The chain is built from TRBV6-5 and TRBJ2-1, with a weak D call TRBD2 (5 bases). The germline gives CDR1 MNHEY, CDR2 SVGAGI. The CDR3 length is 12 residues. CDR3 protein: CASSFRTGEQLF. CDR3 bases: TGTGCCAGCAGTTTCCGGACTGGTGAGCAGCTCTTC.

In the case of this clonotype: Germline and junction disagree at one end, which may indicate a read error. This rearrangement joins TRBV6-2 or TRBV6-3 to TRBJ2-1; 9 bases map to TRBD1. This CDR3 comprises 14 residues. Germline V gene data show CDR1 as MNHEY and CDR2 as SVGEGT. CDR3 DNA: TGTGCCAGCAGCCAAATAGGACAGGGGAATGAACAGTTCTTC. It is translated as CASSQIGQGNEQFF.

This chain connects TRBV11-2 to TRBJ1-2; the match to TRBD1 covers 7 bases. The length of the CDR3 is 15 residues. In germline, CDR1 is SGHAT, CDR2 FQNNGV. The CDR3 region has the DNA TGTGGTAGGAGCTCCCGACAGGGTACGAGCTATGGCTACACCTTC. Translating it yields CGRSSRQGTSYGYTF.

On this clonotype: A much larger clone is a single base away; this may be a read error. The J gene is TRBJ2-3, the V gene TRBV6-5; possibly TRBD2 for D (6 bases). The germline gives CDR1 MNHEY, CDR2 SVGAGI. The CDR3 has 16 amino acids. CDR3 DNA: TGTGTCAGCACCAAGACGGGAGTCCAGCACACAGATACGCAGTATTTT. Its translation: CVSTKTGVQHTDTQYF.

To note about this clonotype: At one end the junction does not follow the germline gene, possibly because of a read error. J is TRBJ2-1 and V is TRBV6-2 or TRBV6-3, with 10 nucleotides matching TRBD2. CDR1 is MNHEY, CDR2 SVGEGT, per germline. CDR3 length: 17 amino acids. CDR3 protein: CASSDLSSGSVGNEQLF. The DNA for the CDR3 is TGTGCCAGCAGTGATCTTTCTAGCGGGAGCGTTGGCAATGAGCAGTTGTTC.

This chain uses TRBV20-1 with TRBJ2-5, with D unresolved. The CDR3 is made up of 11 amino acids. V was pared by 1 base and J by 2 bases, with 2 bases between. Germline loops: CDR1 DFQATT, CDR2 SNEGSKA (reference sequence). The CDR3 loop is CSARVQETQYF. CDR3 in DNA: TGCAGTGCTAGAGTACAAGAGACCCAGTACTTC.

About this clonotype itself: One end of the junction fails to match germline, which may point to a read error. The chain is built from TRBV11-2 and TRBJ2-7, with 7 bases matching TRBD1. CDR3 length equals 17 residues. Per germline, CDR1 SGHAT and CDR2 FQNNGV. CDR3 loop: CASGFLLPPDRLGEQYF. CDR3 in DNA: TGTGCCAGCGGCTTCCTCCTCCCCCCGGACAGGCTAGGCGAGCAATACTTC.

As concerns this clonotype: This CDR3 is missing its conserved last phenylalanine or tryptophan, likely due to a read error. The rearrangement links TRBV5-5 to TRBJ2-2; D is undetermined. The CDR3 is 13 amino acids. With 3 bases removed from V and 3 bases from J, the gap between germline ends came to 6 bases. Germline V lookup: CDR1 SGHKS, CDR2 YYEKEE (reference sequence). The CDR3 DNA reads TGTGCCAGCAGCTCGACTGACACCGGGGAGCTGTTTTCT. This encodes CASSSTDTGELFS.

As to this clonotype: A much larger clonotype is one base distant, so this may be a read error. This rearrangement joins TRBV12-3 or TRBV12-4 to TRBJ2-3; TRBD2 matches 11 bases. The CDR3 has 14 amino acids. The CDR3 region is CASNPGLAAETQYF. The CDR3 nucleotides read TGTGCCAGCAATCCGGGACTAGCGGCAGAAACGCAGTATTTT.

This sequence joins TRBV28 and TRBJ1-5; the D is unclear. Between the trimmed V and J ends, which lost 5 bases and 2 bases, there was a span of 4 bases. CDR3 length: 12 residues. Germline V gene data show CDR1 as MDHEN and CDR2 as SYDVKM. Written as DNA, the CDR3 is TGTGCCAGCAGTATCGGCAATCAGCCCCAGCATTTT. Translated, it gives CASSIGNQPQHF.

A remark on this clonotype: The germline gene is not matched at one end of the junction; a read error may be the cause. The V call is TRBV12-3 or TRBV12-4, the J call TRBJ2-1, with a weak D call TRBD2 (6 bases). This CDR3 contains 13 residues. The CDR3 sequence is CACSAPGTPGQFF. CDR3 DNA: TGTGCCTGCAGTGCCCCCGGGACTCCAGGACAGTTCTTC.

In the case of this clonotype: One junction end does not reproduce the germline sequence, and a read error may be involved. The chain recombines TRBV11-2 with TRBJ2-7, with 8 positions matching TRBD2. This CDR3 spans 16 amino acids. Germline V gene data show CDR1 as SGHAT and CDR2 as FQNNGV. CDR3 region: CASSIVWSGRSYERYF. The CDR3 DNA is TGTGCCAGCAGTATAGTTTGGAGCGGGAGATCCTACGAGCGGTACTTC.

This clonotype was counted a single time. This chain joins TRBV19 and TRBJ1-1; 9 bases agree with TRBD1. V trimming: 3 bases; J trimming: 6 bases; junction bases outside the gene matches: 11. The CDR3 covers 16 residues. Germline V lookup: CDR1 LNHDA, CDR2 SQIVND (reference sequence). CDR3 DNA: TGTGCCAGTAGTATGCCGCCGGGACAGGGTCTCCCTGAAGCTTTCTTT. Protein sequence: CASSMPPGQGLPEAFF. Looking up the rest from reference TRBV19 and TRBJ1-1 gives the full variable domain: DGGITQSPKYLFRKEGQNVTLSCEQNLNHDAMYWYRQDPGQGLRLIYYSQIVNDFQKGDIAEGYSVSREKKESFPLTVTSAQKNPTAFYLCASSMPPGQGLPEAFFGQGTRLTVV.

With respect to this clonotype: Being one base from a much bigger clone, this may be a read error. V is TRBV4-2 and J is TRBJ1-1, with D possibly matching TRBD1 (5 bases). Germline V gene data show CDR1 as LGHNA and CDR2 as YNFKEQ. This CDR3 contains 16 residues. This CDR3 is CASIQAVGFGGTEAFF. The CDR3 DNA follows: TGTGCCAGCATCCAAGCTGTTGGTTTCGGGGGCACTGAAGCTTTCTTT.

Points on this clonotype: Its ends do not fully match the called genes, so a read error is possible. J is TRBJ2-7 and V is TRBV11-1, with D perhaps TRBD1 (5 bases). Germline V gene data show CDR1 as SGHAT and CDR2 as FQDESV (reference sequence). This CDR3 comprises 14 residues. Here the CDR3 reads CASILIQGSYEQHF. The CDR3 nucleotides are TGTGCCAGCATCTTAATTCAGGGATCCTACGAGCAGCACTTC.

Only a few counts were recorded for this clonotype. The chain recombines TRBV6-5 with TRBJ2-7; TRBD2 agrees at 7 bases. With V trimmed by 6 bases and J by 0 bases, 14 bases remained unmatched. CDR1 is MNHEY, CDR2 SVGAGI, per germline. The CDR3 is 17 amino acids. DNA for the CDR3: TGTGCCAGCAGGACCTATGGGTCGGGCGGGAGCTCCTACGAGCAGTACTTC. Its protein is CASRTYGSGGSSYEQYF.